The sample holds a few counts of the clone carrying this T cell receptor (beta chain). This entry is derived from a study of blood T cell repertoires in COVID-19. As for the study in general: Acute-phase and convalescent COVID-19 samples originated in the United States, Italy and Spain. Sample material is recorded as cDNA or gDNA derived from T cells, B-cell-depleted T cells, or PBMCs.

Germline V gene data show CDR1 as LNHNV and CDR2 as YYDKDF (reference sequence). This CDR3 has 13 residues. V was pared by 0 bases and J by 15 bases, with 14 bases between. In the study's own analysis: Amplification with reference gene primers provided the estimates of nucleated cell counts. Profiled with immunoSEQ multiplex PCR; TCRdb holds only in-frame clones, not every one. That table furnishes V, J and clone size, whereas the DNA furnished D and trimming. The sample has 50,000 to 75,000 clones, roughly 90% seen once. The chain couples TRBV15 to TRBJ2-2, with a possible D match to TRBD2 (6 bases). Sequencing used peripheral blood. This sequence originates from a man older than 75 in a cohort sampled during active COVID-19. The CDR3 bases are TGTGCCACCAGCAGAGATCGCCTTGGGGGGTTGTTTTTT. Translating it yields CATSRDRLGGLFF.